These 5 T cell receptor beta chains were sequenced from one sample in a study of tumor and adjacent non-tumor tissue in lung cancer (dated by TCRdb to 2017 to 2018). RNA was isolated from bulk unsorted tissue, and RNA quality was assessed with a NanoDrop ND-1000 and an Agilent 2100. Preparation of the library involved multiplex PCR. TCRdb lists the instrument as Illumina HiSeq 2500. TCRbeta libraries were constructed through three rounds of nested PCR with primers (Table S4) according to protocols modified from ARM-PCR. TCRdb took the public reads, trimmed them with fastp at Q25, ran MiXCR for clone calling and kept in-frame beta chains. CDR3 protein duplicates are merged, each entry listing the most common genes and DNA. The sample yields around 120,000 distinct CDR3 sequences; 66% were counted once. The ten largest clones add up to around 13% of the sample. The source material was lung tumor tissue. These receptor sequences come from a man aged 25 to 40 with non-small cell lung cancer.

This clonotype was counted between two and nine times. This chain uses TRBV7-9 with TRBJ2-1; TRBD2 agrees at 13 bases. Unmatched junction bases numbered 1, after V lost 5 bases and J lost 6 bases. In germline, CDR1 is SEHNR, CDR2 FQNEAQ (reference sequence). The CDR3 runs to 14 residues. This chain's CDR3 is CASSGTSGTNEQFF. The CDR3 DNA follows: TGTGCCAGCAGCGGGACTAGCGGGACCAATGAGCAGTTCTTC.

J is TRBJ2-2 and V is TRBV6-2 or TRBV6-3; TRBD2 aligns across 7 bases. Per the germline V gene, CDR1 is MNHEY and CDR2 is SVGEGT. This CDR3 has 18 residues. After removal of 2 bases from V and 15 bases from J, the junction contained 24 bases not matched to a gene. The CDR3 here is CASSYPTRGVVNIGKLFF. Written as DNA, the CDR3 is TGTGCCAGCAGTTACCCCACCCGGGGGGTGGTTAACATCGGGAAGTTGTTTTTT.

A note on this clonotype: Possible read error: a much larger clone is one base away. This chain connects TRBV12-3 or TRBV12-4 to TRBJ1-3; D gene ambiguous. The CDR3 has 13 amino acids. The germline V and J ends were trimmed by 7 bases and 3 bases, with 10 bases remaining between them. The CDR3 spells CASNPAFGNTIYF. As DNA, the CDR3 is TGTGCCAGCAACCCTGCATTTGGAAACACCATATATTTT.

CDR3 DNA: TGTGCCAGCAGCTTATCTCCGGGACAGGGGGCCAGAGGGACCCAGTACTTC. Translated, it gives CASSLSPGQGARGTQYF. The chain is built from TRBV5-4 and TRBJ2-5; 12 bases map to TRBD1. With 2 bases clipped from V and 7 bases from J, the junction kept 12 bases outside the gene matches. The CDR3 has 17 residues. The V gene's germline CDR1 is SGHNT and CDR2 YYREEE (reference sequence).

Turning to this clonotype: The germline gene is not matched at one end of the junction; a read error may be the cause. The chain has TRBV20-1 and TRBJ2-2; 8 bases are a match to TRBD2. Per the germline V gene, CDR1 is DFQATT and CDR2 is SNEGSKA (reference sequence). This CDR3 has 16 residues. The CDR3 is CSAREAGEANTGELFF. In DNA, the CDR3 is TGCAGTGCTAGAGAAGCGGGAGAGGCGAACACCGGGGAGCTATTTTTT.